This TCR beta chain appears in the sequencing data of a study of graft-versus-host responses after intestinal transplantation (dated by TCRdb to about 2021). As for the study more broadly: Recipients received multivisceral, liver-intestinal, or isolated intestinal transplants. All recipients received anti-thymocyte globulin induction followed by maintenance tacrolimus and steroids for around 3 years. Bulk TCR-beta CDR3 sequencing was used to track graft-versus-host and host-versus-graft alloreactive T cell clones in the graft, circulation and bone marrow after intestinal transplantation. To identify alloreactive clones, pre-transplant mixed lymphocyte reaction products were sequenced and then compared with unstimulated pre-transplant donor and recipient T cells. Of the 20 to 25 intestinal transplant recipients enrolled in the cohort, one of whom was a retransplant, 3 patients without pretransplant specimens were excluded. Donor T cell macrochimerism was defined as a peak of at least 4% donor T cells among recipient peripheral blood mononuclear cells. Rather than being sequenced by the commercial service, samples from three later patients were sequenced in-house on an Illumina MiSeq and processed with MiXCR.

The study at large found these results: High GvH to HvG T cell clonal ratios were observed in the allografts of patients with donor T cell macrochimerism. Conclusions were limited by the relatively low number and heterogeneity of intestinal transplant patients. Early after transplant, peak levels of circulating GvH clones were found to be associated with declines in HvG clones. GvH clones were found in recipient bone marrow, and some of the GvH clones appeared earlier in ileal mucosa or blood, which is consistent with an intestinal mucosal origin.

The method behind the library was the immunoSEQ multiplex PCR assay. For most patients, genomic DNA was isolated with the Qiagen DNeasy Blood and Tissue Kit and shipped frozen to Adaptive Biotechnologies for TCR sequencing. For most patients, high-throughput TCR-beta CDR3 sequencing of genomic DNA was performed by Adaptive Biotechnologies. As for how the authors treated the data: Adaptive's ImmunoSEQ software was the source of the TCR sequencing data for about 20 patients, while three other patients were processed with MiXCR and VDJtools. To correct CD4 versus CD8 sorting errors, any sequence found in both subsets at a frequency ratio below 5:1 was removed. Because the origin of CDR3 nucleotide sequences shared between donor and recipient could not be assigned, those sequences were removed. Alloreactive clones required at least 2-fold expansion over unstimulated cells and minimum CFSE-low frequency of 0.002% (template counts) or 0.001% (read counts). A clone was considered mappable if detected in the sequenced pre-transplant spleen, lymph node, or MLR CFSE-low populations of the donor or recipient. Cumulative frequency of alloreactive clones was calculated as a percentage of all sequences weighted by copy number. TCRdb holds this immuneACCESS table with in-frame rearrangements only. Some clones are missing; in checked studies, unresolved V genes explain under half, and the rest has no known cause. Clone size and the V and J calls come from that table; the DNA yielded D and trimming. Counted in this sample were tens of thousands of clones; roughly nine tenths of them appeared once. The top ten constitute over 0.4% of the sample.

From a lookup of the germline V gene, CDR1 and CDR2 are MDHEN and SYDVKM. The CDR3 has 15 amino acids, counting the end cysteine and phenylalanine. Of all the DNA, just the CDR3 is kept, 45 bases in frame from base 1. V is trimmed back by 4 bases and J by 5 bases, and the junction contains 10 bases that no gene match accounts for. With respect to this clone: There is no known antigen for this receptor. Base qualities were left out, and no much larger clone turns up one base away.

The time point label for this specimen denotes: cells obtained before transplantation from donor or recipient. CD3+CD4+ and CD3+CD8+ populations were FACS-sorted from unstimulated pre-transplant donor and recipient cells taken from spleen or lymph nodes. Sequenced material: unstimulated CD8+ T cells sorted from spleen or lymph node cells, taken before intestinal transplant. Rearrangement joined TRBV28 to TRBJ1-2, with TRBD1 matching 7 junction bases. This clonotype originated in a human donor who received an intestinal transplant. The CDR3 protein sequence reads: CASSSDRTGEYGYTF. The DNA reads TGTGCCAGCAGTTCGGATAGGACAGGAGAATATGGCTACACCTTC.